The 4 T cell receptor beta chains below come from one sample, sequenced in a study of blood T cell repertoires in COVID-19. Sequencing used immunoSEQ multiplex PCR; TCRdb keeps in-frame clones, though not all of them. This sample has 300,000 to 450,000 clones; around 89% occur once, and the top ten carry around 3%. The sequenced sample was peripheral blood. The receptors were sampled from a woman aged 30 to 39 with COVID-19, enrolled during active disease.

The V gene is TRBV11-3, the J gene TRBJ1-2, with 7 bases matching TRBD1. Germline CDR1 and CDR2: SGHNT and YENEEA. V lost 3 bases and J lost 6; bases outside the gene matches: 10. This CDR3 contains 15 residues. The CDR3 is CASSFGTEMIDGYTF. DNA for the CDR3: TGTGCCAGCAGCTTTGGGACAGAAATGATCGATGGCTACACCTTC.

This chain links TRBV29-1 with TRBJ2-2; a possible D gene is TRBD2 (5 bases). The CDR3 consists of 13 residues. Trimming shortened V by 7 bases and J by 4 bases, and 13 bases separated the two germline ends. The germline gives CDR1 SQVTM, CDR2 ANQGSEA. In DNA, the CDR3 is TGCAGCGGGGAGTCAGCCTTCACCGGGGAGCTGTTTTTT. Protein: CSGESAFTGELFF.

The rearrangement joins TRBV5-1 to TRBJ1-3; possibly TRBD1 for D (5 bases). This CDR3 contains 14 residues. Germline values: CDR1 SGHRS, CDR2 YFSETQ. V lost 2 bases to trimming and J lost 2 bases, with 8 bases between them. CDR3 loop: CASSFGTPGNTIYF. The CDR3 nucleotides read TGCGCCAGCAGCTTCGGGACTCCTGGAAACACCATATATTTT.

The CDR3 nucleotides read TGCGCCAGCAGCTTGGAGGCAGGTAACCCGAACACTGAAGCTTTCTTT. It yields the protein CASSLEAGNPNTEAFF. The chain links TRBV5-1 to TRBJ1-1, with no clear D. Trimming left V 0 bases short and J 1 base short, with 13 bases between. This CDR3 has 16 amino acids. Germline values: CDR1 SGHRS, CDR2 YFSETQ.